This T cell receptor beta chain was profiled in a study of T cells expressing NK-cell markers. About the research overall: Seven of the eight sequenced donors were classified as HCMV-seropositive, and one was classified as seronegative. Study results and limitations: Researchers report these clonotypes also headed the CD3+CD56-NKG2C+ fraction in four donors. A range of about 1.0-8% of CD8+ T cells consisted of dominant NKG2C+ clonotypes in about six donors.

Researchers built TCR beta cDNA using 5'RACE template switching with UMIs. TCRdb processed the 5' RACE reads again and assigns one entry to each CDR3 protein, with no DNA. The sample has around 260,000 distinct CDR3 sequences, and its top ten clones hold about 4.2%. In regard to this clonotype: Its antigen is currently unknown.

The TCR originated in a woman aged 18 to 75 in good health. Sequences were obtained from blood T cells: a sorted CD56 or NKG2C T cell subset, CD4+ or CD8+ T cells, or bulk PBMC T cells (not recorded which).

CDR3 protein: CSARGGFGEKLFF. The V call is TRBV20-1, the J call TRBJ1-4; the D call of TRBD1 rests on TCRdb alone, since no DNA is present to check it. Germline V CDR1 and CDR2: DFQATT, SNEGSKA (reference sequence). This CDR3 is 13 amino acids long.